The 15 T cell receptor beta chains given below trace back to one sample, sequenced in a study of T-cell memory formation after mild COVID-19. Each CDR3 protein is one row after TCRdb ran MiXCR on the 5' RACE reads. The sample yields 560,000 or so distinct CDR3 sequences, roughly 17% seen once. The sequenced material came from PBMCs or a T cell subset sorted from them (not recorded which). Every receptor here comes from an adult woman who had mild COVID-19 (a few samples of this study predate the infection). Cell type and time point are not known.

The sample holds a few counts of this clonotype. The V call is TRBV6-6, the J call TRBJ1-2; D ambiguous. Germline V gene data show CDR1 as MNHNY and CDR2 as SVGAGI (reference sequence). The CDR3 has 14 residues. The V end was cut by 6 bases, the J end by 5 bases, with 16 bases between. The CDR3 is CASSADTAGYGYTF. The CDR3 nucleotides are TGTGCCAGCAGCGCCGACACCGCTGGGTATGGCTACACCTTC.

V gene TRBV5-1 combines with J gene TRBJ1-1, with 7 bases that match TRBD1. The CDR3 is 15 amino acids. Germline-derived CDR1 and CDR2 are SGHRS and YFSETQ. Trimming took 4 bases from V and 0 from J; bases not matched to a gene: 6. The CDR3 DNA reads TGCGCCAGCAGCGATGGGACAGTGATGAACACTGAAGCTTTCTTT. It yields the protein CASSDGTVMNTEAFF.

This clonotype was detected only a few times. V and J are TRBV5-1 and TRBJ2-5; 8 bases line up with TRBD1. This CDR3 has 16 residues. Germline CDR1 and CDR2: SGHRS and YFSETQ. The V gene end was trimmed by 2 bases and the J gene end by 0 bases; junction bases not matched to a gene: 6. This CDR3 reads CASSFTDRDYQETQYF. The DNA for the CDR3 is TGCGCCAGCAGCTTCACGGACAGGGATTACCAAGAGACCCAGTACTTC.

The rearrangement uses TRBV5-1 and TRBJ1-1; 7 nucleotides match TRBD1. Germline CDR1 and CDR2: SGHRS and YFSETQ. The V gene end was trimmed by 4 bases and the J gene end by 5 bases; junction bases not matched to a gene: 11. CDR3 length equals 15 residues. CDR3 sequence: CASSPTGVTGTEAFF. The CDR3 DNA follows: TGCGCCAGCAGCCCTACAGGGGTGACGGGAACTGAAGCTTTCTTT. The full variable domain, in which reference TRBV5-1 and TRBJ1-1 provide the parts outside the CDR3, is KAGVTQTPRYLIKTRGQQVTLSCSPISGHRSVSWYQQTPGQGLQFLFEYFSETQRNKGNFPGRFSGRQFSNSRSEMNVSTLELGDSALYLCASSPTGVTGTEAFFGQGTRLTVV.

This chain joins TRBV9 and TRBJ2-7; D possibly corresponds to TRBD2 (6 bases). CDR3 size: 15 residues. Trimming took 4 bases from V and 0 from J, leaving 14 bases between them. CDR1 is SGDLS and CDR2 is YYNGEE in the germline V gene. In DNA, the CDR3 is TGTGCCAGCAGCCCCAGCGGGCAGACCTCCTACGAGCAGTACTTC. It translates to CASSPSGQTSYEQYF.

This clonotype has just a few counts. The J gene is TRBJ2-5, the V gene TRBV5-1; D may be TRBD2 (5 bases). The CDR3 is 16 residues long. CDR1 and CDR2 from the germline V gene are SGHRS and YFSETQ. Trimming shortened V by 4 bases and J by 2 bases, and 18 bases separated the two germline ends. The CDR3 sequence: CASSGERGRLQETQYF. For the CDR3, the DNA is TGCGCCAGCAGCGGGGAACGGGGTAGGCTTCAAGAGACCCAGTACTTC.

This clonotype has just a few counts. This chain uses TRBV29-1 with TRBJ2-6; the match to TRBD1 covers 12 bases. V trimming: 4 bases; J trimming: 0 bases; junction bases outside the gene matches: 22. This CDR3 spans 23 amino acids. From germline, CDR1 is SQVTM and CDR2 ANQGSEA. The CDR3 region has the DNA TGCAGCGTTGGGAGTACGGGGACAGGGGGCTTCCCACAACGATTCTCTGGGGCCAACGTCCTGACTTTC. Translating it yields CSVGSTGTGGFPQRFSGANVLTF.

The chain uses TRBV5-1 and TRBJ1-2, with D tentatively TRBD1 (5 bases). Germline CDR1 reads SGHRS; CDR2 reads YFSETQ. The length of the CDR3 is 14 residues. V lost 4 bases, J lost 4 bases, and 14 bases lay in between. For the CDR3, the DNA is TGCGCCAGCAGCGAGGACACAAACCTCTATGGCTACACCTTC. Amino acid sequence: CASSEDTNLYGYTF.

This clonotype was seen many times. V is TRBV12-3 or TRBV12-4 and J is TRBJ2-1; D is uncertain. The V gene lost 6 bases and the J gene lost 1 base, with 7 bases spanning the gap. The CDR3 runs 13 residues. Here the CDR3 reads CASSPPSYNEQFF. In DNA, the CDR3 is TGTGCCAGCAGCCCACCATCCTACAATGAGCAGTTCTTC.

Only a few counts were recorded for this clonotype. This sequence joins TRBV5-1 and TRBJ2-1; 9 positions agree with TRBD2. CDR1 and CDR2 from the germline V gene are SGHRS and YFSETQ. Trimming removed 7 bases from V and 5 bases from J; junction bases left unmatched: 4. CDR3 length: 13 amino acids. CDR3 protein: CASRTSVNNEQFF. In DNA, the CDR3 is TGCGCCAGCCGGACTAGCGTAAACAATGAGCAGTTCTTC. The full variable domain, completed using reference TRBV5-1 and TRBJ2-1, is KAGVTQTPRYLIKTRGQQVTLSCSPISGHRSVSWYQQTPGQGLQFLFEYFSETQRNKGNFPGRFSGRQFSNSRSEMNVSTLELGDSALYLCASRTSVNNEQFFGPGTRLTVL.

The rearrangement joins TRBV20-1 to TRBJ2-2, with 8 bases lining up with TRBD2. V dropped 0 bases and J dropped 1; count of bases not matched to a gene: 4. Germline V CDR1 and CDR2: DFQATT, SNEGSKA (reference sequence). The CDR3 is 16 amino acids. CDR3 in amino acids: CSARDTSGGNTGELFF. CDR3 sequence (DNA): TGCAGTGCTAGAGACACAAGCGGGGGGAACACCGGGGAGCTGTTTTTT.

A few counts support this clonotype. This sequence joins TRBV9 and TRBJ2-1; the match to TRBD2 covers 10 bases. Germline V lookup: CDR1 SGDLS, CDR2 YYNGEE. The CDR3 consists of 17 residues. J gave up 5 bases and V 3 bases, and 11 bases lay outside the gene matches. The CDR3 region is CASSARRTAGGHNEQFF. For the CDR3, the DNA is TGTGCCAGCAGCGCCAGACGGACAGCGGGGGGGCACAATGAGCAGTTCTTC.

The chain links TRBV6-1 to TRBJ2-7; no reliable D call. V gave up 0 bases and J gave up 5 bases, with 11 bases separating them. This CDR3 spans 14 amino acids. From germline, CDR1 is MNHNS and CDR2 SASEGT. This chain's CDR3 is CASSEAGGRDEQYF. In DNA, the CDR3 is TGTGCCAGCAGTGAAGCCGGTGGCAGAGACGAGCAGTACTTC.

This clonotype appeared a few times. V usage is TRBV12-3 or TRBV12-4 and J usage is TRBJ2-3, with a possible D match to TRBD1 (7 bases). V was pared by 6 bases and J by 4 bases, with 14 bases between. The CDR3 is 14 residues long. The CDR3 DNA is TGTGCCAGCAGCCCAGGGGGGACTTCAGATACGCAGTATTTT. Protein: CASSPGGTSDTQYF.

This clonotype has just a few counts. At one boundary the junction diverges from the germline segment, which might be a read error. This chain connects TRBV5-1 to TRBJ2-3; 8 positions match TRBD2. The germline CDR1 and CDR2 sequences are SGHRS and YFSETQ. This CDR3 has 16 residues. The CDR3 protein is CASSLVRGGVTDTQYF. The CDR3 bases are TGCGCCAGCAGCTTGGTTCGGGGGGGAGTCACAGATACCCAGTATTTT.